Reported below is one TCR beta chain. The record originates from a study of blood T cell repertoires in COVID-19. Assay: immunoSEQ multiplex PCR; the TCRdb copy retains only in-frame clones and omits some. This table has 53,000 or so clones, about 87% appearing once. This CDR3 is built from 16 residues. CDR1 is SGHAT and CDR2 is FQNNGV in the germline V gene. J was trimmed by 1 base and V by 5 bases; bases with no gene match: 9. Material: peripheral blood. The chain has TRBV11-2 and TRBJ2-3; TRBD1 matches 7 bases. This sequence originates from a man older than 75 with acute or convalescent COVID-19. The CDR3 sequence is CASSIMTGSGTDTQYF. As DNA, the CDR3 is TGTGCCAGCAGCATAATGACAGGGTCGGGCACAGATACGCAGTATTTT.